The 8 T cell receptor beta chains listed next were all sequenced from one sample in a study of OX40 agonist ivuxolimab in advanced cancers. TCRdb's table, derived via immunoSEQ multiplex PCR, lists solely in-frame clones and lacks some. The table lists about 83,000 clones, approximately 83% of them singletons. The sample here was CD4+ or CD8+ T cells sorted from blood, taken in a trial of the OX40 agonist ivuxolimab. These receptors came from an adult with an advanced solid tumor such as melanoma, head and neck, liver or kidney cancer.

The V and J genes are TRBV6-5 and TRBJ1-5; D not resolved. The CDR3 loop spans 13 amino acids. Germline CDR1 MNHEY, CDR2 SVGAGI. Trimming took off 4 bases at V and 6 bases at J, with 10 bases between the two ends. This CDR3 is CASSSRPGQPQHF. In nucleotides, the CDR3 is TGTGCCAGCAGTTCCCGGCCCGGTCAGCCCCAGCATTTT.

In its sample, this clone was seen once. This sequence joins TRBV5-1 and TRBJ1-1; tentatively, D is TRBD1 (5 bases). CDR1 is SGHRS and CDR2 is YFSETQ in the germline V gene. With 4 bases removed from V and 1 base from J, the gap between germline ends came to 8 bases. There are 13 residues in the CDR3. CDR3 sequence reads: CASSTQGNTEAFF. Written as DNA, the CDR3 is TGCGCCAGCAGCACCCAGGGGAACACTGAAGCTTTCTTT.

The chain employs TRBV18 and TRBJ1-6; D unresolved. CDR3 length equals 19 residues. V lost 5 bases and J lost 8, with 28 bases in between. Germline CDR1 is KGHSH and CDR2 is LQKENI. The CDR3 is CASSISEISAQFRDSPLHF. CDR3 DNA sequence: TGTGCCAGCTCAATAAGTGAGATTTCCGCCCAATTTCGGGATTCACCCCTCCACTTT.

The V gene is TRBV19, the J gene TRBJ2-2; tentative D call: TRBD2 (6 bases). Germline V gene data show CDR1 as LNHDA and CDR2 as SQIVND (reference sequence). The V end lost 11 bases, the J end lost 8 bases, and 15 bases lay between the germline ends. The CDR3 spans 12 residues. The CDR3 nucleotides are TGTGCCTCTAACGGGGGTGCAGGGGAGCTGTTTTTT. This sequence encodes CASNGGAGELFF. The full variable domain, completed using reference TRBV19 and TRBJ2-2, is DGGITQSPKYLFRKEGQNVTLSCEQNLNHDAMYWYRQDPGQGLRLIYYSQIVNDFQKGDIAEGYSVSREKKESFPLTVTSAQKNPTAFYLCASNGGAGELFFGEGSRLTVL.

This chain links TRBV6-1 with TRBJ1-2; D gene uncertain. The germline V gene has CDR1 MNHNS and CDR2 SASEGT. The V and J ends lost 2 bases and 4 bases respectively, with 14 bases between them. CDR3 length equals 15 residues. The CDR3 DNA reads TGTGCCAGCAGTGAATGGGGTGAGAACGGCTATGGCTACACCTTC. Translating it yields CASSEWGENGYGYTF.

The CDR3 is CAISESGQRNTEAFF. CDR3 in DNA: TGTGCCATCAGTGAGTCGGGGCAGAGGAACACTGAAGCTTTCTTT. The chain has TRBV10-3 and TRBJ1-1, with a tentative D call TRBD1 (5 bases). The germline V gene encodes CDR1 ENHRY and CDR2 SYGVKD. This CDR3 spans 15 amino acids. With 0 bases removed from V and 1 base from J, the gap between germline ends came to 9 bases.

The rearrangement uses TRBV30 and TRBJ2-3; 8 bases match TRBD2. From germline, CDR1 is GTSNPN and CDR2 SVGIG (reference sequence). The CDR3 is 13 residues long. V was clipped by 4 bases and J by 5 bases; unmatched bases: 5. The CDR3 protein is CAWTPGGVDTQYF. CDR3 nucleotides: TGTGCCTGGACCCCGGGGGGGGTAGATACGCAGTATTTT.

J is TRBJ2-4 and V is TRBV19; 9 bases line up with TRBD1. This CDR3 spans 15 amino acids. Per germline, CDR1 LNHDA and CDR2 SQIVND (reference sequence). The trim removed 4 bases at V and 1 base at J, leaving 2 bases unmatched. The CDR3 spells CASSNRGLAKNIQYF. The CDR3 DNA sequence: TGTGCCAGTAGTAACAGGGGGCTCGCCAAAAACATTCAGTACTTC.